One and the same sample provided the 6 T cell receptor beta chains below, sequenced in a study of cytomegalovirus exposure and HLA in healthy donors. The PCR made use of 60 Vbeta and 13 Jbeta primers. This table comes from immunoSEQ multiplex PCR, and its TCRdb copy is limited to in-frame clones, with some not included. The sample carries 95,000 to 150,000 clones, about 78% recorded once. Material: PBMCs. The source of these receptors is a woman in her forties in good health and CMV-seropositive.

The V gene is TRBV15, the J gene TRBJ2-1; the D gene is possibly TRBD2 (6 bases). In germline, CDR1 is LNHNV, CDR2 YYDKDF (reference sequence). Trimming took 5 bases from V and 6 from J, leaving 17 bases between them. CDR3 length equals 15 residues. CDR3 coding DNA: TGTGCCACCAGCCTGGGAGGAGGCGAAGCCAATGAGCAGTTCTTC. Amino acids: CATSLGGGEANEQFF.

J is TRBJ2-3 and V is TRBV2; possibly TRBD2 for D (5 bases). V dropped 6 bases and J dropped 0 bases, with 7 bases sitting between them. This CDR3 is 13 amino acids long. Germline CDR1 SNHLY, CDR2 FYNNEI. Written as DNA, the CDR3 is TGTGCCAGCAGGAGCGGAAGCACAGATACGCAGTATTTT. Amino acids: CASRSGSTDTQYF. The variable domain in full, with the rest retrieved from reference TRBV2 and TRBJ2-3, is EPEVTQTPSHQVTQMGQEVILRCVPISNHLYFYWYRQILGQKVEFLVSFYNNEISEKSEIFDDQFSVERPDGSNFTLKIRSTKLEDSAMYFCASRSGSTDTQYFGPGTRLTVL.

This clone was detected only once. The rearrangement joins TRBV7-8 to TRBJ2-6, with 9 bases matching TRBD1. Trimming removed 7 bases from V and 2 bases from J; junction bases left unmatched: 9. The CDR3 is made up of 17 amino acids. In germline, CDR1 is SGHVS, CDR2 FQNEAQ. CDR3 bases: TGTGCCAGCACCCCGGGACAGGGAGTTACTGGGGCCAACGTCCTGACTTTC. This sequence encodes CASTPGQGVTGANVLTF.

The CDR3 sequence: CASSEGGVQTQYF. Here the CDR3 DNA reads TGTGCCAGCAGTGAAGGCGGGGTGCAGACCCAGTACTTC. This chain links TRBV25-1 with TRBJ2-5; a possible D gene is TRBD2 (6 bases). This CDR3 region has 13 residues. V lost 2 bases and J 6 bases, leaving 10 bases between the germline ends. Germline assignment: CDR1 MGHDK and CDR2 SYGVNS. The variable domain in full, completed from reference TRBV25-1 and TRBJ2-5, reads EADIYQTPRYLVIGTGKKITLECSQTMGHDKMYWYQQDPGMELHLIHYSYGVNSTEKGDLSSESTVSRIRTEHFPLTLESARPSHTSQYLCASSEGGVQTQYFGPGTRLLVL.

The rearrangement uses TRBV7-3 and TRBJ2-2; unclear D gene. Trimming cost V 5 bases and J 4 bases, with 8 bases left between them. The CDR3 runs to 13 residues. Germline V CDR1 and CDR2: SGHTA, FQGTGA. The CDR3 DNA reads as TGTGCCAGCAGCCCCCTCAGCACCGGGGAGCTGTTTTTT. Translation gives CASSPLSTGELFF.

V usage is TRBV7-9 and J usage is TRBJ2-7; the D is unclear. V lost 8 bases and J lost 0, with 8 bases in between. The germline gives CDR1 SEHNR, CDR2 FQNEAQ (reference sequence). This CDR3 has 12 amino acids. CDR3 bases: TGTGCCAGCGGTGTTAGCTCCTACGAGCAGTACTTC. It encodes CASGVSSYEQYF.